The present TCR beta chain was sequenced within a study of blood T cell repertoires in COVID-19. About the research overall: T cells, B-cell-depleted T cells, or PBMCs provided the cDNA or gDNA that served as material.

This clone was detected only a few times. Profiled with immunoSEQ multiplex PCR; TCRdb holds only in-frame clones, not every one. The sample holds about 180,000 clones, over 80% seen once. Sequencing used peripheral blood. The sequence was collected from a woman aged 55-75 years with acute or convalescent COVID-19.

The DNA for the CDR3 is TGCGCCAGCAGCCAAGAAGGGACTAGCGGGCCTTTTAGCACAGATACGCAGTATTTT. Translating gives CASSQEGTSGPFSTDTQYF. V usage is TRBV4-3 and J usage is TRBJ2-3, with 12 bases lining up with TRBD2. CDR3 length: 19 amino acids. V dropped 0 bases and J dropped 0; count of bases not matched to a gene: 7. Looked up from germline, CDR1 is LGHNA and CDR2 is YSLEER.